This T cell receptor beta chain was recorded in a study of tumor-infiltrating lymphocytes in primary liver carcinoma. In the study overall: Donors had hepatocellular carcinoma or combined HCC and intrahepatic cholangiocarcinoma. Points from the study as a whole: Tumor-adjacent and tumor-blood pairs shared less of their repertoires than tumor region pairs shared. With p = 0.039, the top-250-clone fraction in tumors significantly exceeded that in blood.

With a constant-region primer, TCR beta cDNA was made from 450 to 650 ng of total RNA. Three rounds of nested multiplex PCR with slightly modified ARM-PCR produced TCR beta libraries. Two initial PCR rounds of roughly 10 cycles each paired TRBV1-TRBV30 forward primers with a C-beta reverse primer. Via MiXCR, TCRdb re-called the multiplex PCR reads, giving one row per CDR3 protein. The repertoire holds fewer than 85,000 distinct CDR3 sequences, with 69% as singletons. CDR1 and CDR2 (germline): MNHNY, SVGAGI (reference sequence). The length of the CDR3 is 12 residues. Turning to this clonotype: No antigen is known for it. One end of the junction varies from germline; a read error may be responsible.

Both RNA and DNA were isolated together from roughly 20-30 mg of bulk tissue that had not been sorted. Patients had chronic HBV infection and were treatment-naive. The sample was tumor-adjacent normal liver tissue. The rearrangement uses TRBV6-6 and TRBJ2-1; 9 bases line up with TRBD1. The clonotype comes from a man between 40 and 49 years old with primary liver carcinoma and hepatitis B virus infection. DNA for the CDR3: TGTGCTAGCAGTGTCACAGGGGGCGAGCGGTTCTTC. As protein: CASSVTGGERFF.